The clone carrying this T cell receptor (beta chain) came up many times. The antigen remains undetermined. The CDR3 extends over 15 amino acids. Germline values: CDR1 LNHDA, CDR2 SQIVND (reference sequence). The V segment lost 7 bases and the J segment 6 bases; nucleotides outside the gene matches: 5. This record comes from a study of T cell repertoires in cytomegalovirus infection. Study overall: Signatures in public TCR beta sequences pointed to both CMV infection and matching HLA type. Study conclusions and caveats: There were carriers of CMV plus the relevant HLA, and cumulative public TCR beta family frequency identified them.

TCRdb called the reads again in MiXCR, with one record for every CDR3 protein. The data contain about 260,000 distinct CDR3 sequences, roughly 13% of them singletons. Sequencing was carried out using PBMCs. The chain employs TRBV19 and TRBJ2-2, with 13 bases that match TRBD2. This clonotype was sampled from a human donor in good health (CMV status not recorded). Some clones in this sample may be carry-over from other donors' samples. The CDR3 region has the DNA TGTGCCAGTAAAACTAGCGGGAGGGCCGCCGGGGAGCTGTTTTTT. This translates into CASKTSGRAAGELFF.